Each of the 18 T cell receptor beta chains below was sequenced from the same sample in a study of human CD8 memory T cell subsets. UMI-labeled 5' RACE yielded the TCR beta libraries. TCRdb independently ran MiXCR on the 5' RACE reads; one entry per CDR3 protein. The sample has 7,300 or so distinct CDR3 sequences; 3.9% are singletons. Sequenced material: CD8+ T cells from PBMCs. The source is a human donor in good health.

This clonotype was counted at least ten times. J is TRBJ2-7 and V is TRBV21-1; the D call of TRBD1 is as the table states it, not checked on the DNA. TRBV21-1 is assigned pseudogene status. The CDR3 runs 15 residues. The CDR3 region has the DNA TGTGCCAGCAGCACATTGGGGACAGAACACTACGAGCAGTACTTC. This translates into CASSTLGTEHYEQYF.

Regarding this clonotype: A clone one base away is much larger, so this may be a read error. The CDR3 region is CARSYDKTYGYTF. DNA of the CDR3: TGCGCCAGAAGCTACGACAAAACCTATGGCTACACCTTC. This chain connects TRBV5-1 to TRBJ1-2; D is undetermined. CDR1 is SGHRS, CDR2 YFSETQ, per germline. The CDR3 covers 13 residues. The whole variable domain, filled in from reference TRBV5-1 and TRBJ1-2, reads KAGVTQTPRYLIKTRGQQVTLSCSPISGHRSVSWYQQTPGQGLQFLFEYFSETQRNKGNFPGRFSGRQFSNSRSEMNVSTLELGDSALYLCARSYDKTYGYTFGSGTRLTVV.

This clonotype was counted many times. The CDR3, as DNA: TGTGCCAGCAGCCCCGGACAGGGGGCGGATAATGAGCAGTTCTTC. The encoded protein is CASSPGQGADNEQFF. This chain uses TRBV7-3 with TRBJ2-1; TRBD1 agrees at 11 bases. Germline V CDR1 and CDR2: SGHTA, FQGTGA. V lost 5 bases and J lost 7; bases outside the gene matches: 7. This CDR3 is built from 15 residues.

This clonotype counts as medium-sized. J is TRBJ2-3 and V is TRBV6-1; TRBD2 aligns across 12 bases. The CDR3 runs 15 residues. Trimming took 2 bases from V and 4 from J; bases not matched to a gene: 1. CDR1 is MNHNS, CDR2 SASEGT, per germline. The CDR3 DNA reads TGTGCCAGCAGTGAACTAGCGGGGGGGCCAGATACGCAGTATTTT. Residues: CASSELAGGPDTQYF.

This clonotype showed up many times. The chain carries TRBV28 and TRBJ1-1, with 12 bases fitting TRBD1. CDR1 and CDR2 (germline): MDHEN, SYDVKM. This CDR3 has 17 amino acids. J was trimmed by 5 bases and V by 8 bases; bases with no gene match: 15. The CDR3 nucleotides read TGTGCCAGCGAACCCCCGGGACAGGGGGCCTGGAGTACTGAAGCTTTCTTT. The encoded protein is CASEPPGQGAWSTEAFF.

This clonotype was seen repeatedly, ten times or more. The CDR3: CASSQEVSGNSYNEQFF. In DNA, the CDR3 is TGTGCCAGCAGCCAAGAAGTTAGCGGGAACTCCTACAATGAGCAGTTCTTC. The rearrangement uses TRBV4-2 and TRBJ2-1, with 8 bases identical to TRBD2. This CDR3 spans 17 amino acids. Trimming removed 0 bases from V and 0 bases from J; junction bases left unmatched: 4. Germline lookup yields CDR1 LGHNA and CDR2 YNFKEQ.

Many counts were recorded for this clonotype. The chain joins TRBV27 to TRBJ2-3; D unresolved. From germline, CDR1 is MNHEY and CDR2 SMNVEV (reference sequence). The CDR3 loop spans 13 amino acids. The ends were cut back, 0 bases at V and 4 bases at J, with 5 bases in the middle. The CDR3 sequence: CASSLSLPDTQYF. The DNA of the CDR3 is TGTGCCAGCAGTTTATCCTTGCCAGATACGCAGTATTTT.

The chain uses TRBV12-3 or TRBV12-4 and TRBJ2-7; D uncertain. The CDR3 runs 14 residues. V lost 4 bases, J lost 6 bases, and 16 bases lay in between. The CDR3 here is CASSWTQHWFEQYF. CDR3 DNA: TGTGCCAGCAGTTGGACCCAACACTGGTTCGAGCAGTACTTC.

This clonotype appeared a few times. Germline and junction disagree at one end, which may indicate a read error. The chain has TRBV12-3 or TRBV12-4 and TRBJ2-7; D may be TRBD1 or TRBD2 (6 bases each). The CDR3 totals 15 residues. CDR3 nucleotide sequence: TGTGCCAGCAGTGCCCGACAGGACCTGGACTACGAGCAGTCCTTC. Residues: CASSARQDLDYEQSF.

This clonotype appeared many times. The rearrangement uses TRBV4-1 and TRBJ2-6; D gene ambiguous. V was pared by 1 base and J by 4 bases, with 5 bases between. From germline, CDR1 is MGHRA and CDR2 YSYEKL. The CDR3 has 14 amino acids. CDR3 nucleotide sequence: TGCGCCAGCAGCCAAGTCTCCGGGGCCAACGTCCTGACTTTC. This gives the protein CASSQVSGANVLTF.

As concerns this clonotype: One base away lies a much larger clone, so this may be a sequencing read error. The gene calls are TRBV11-2 and TRBJ1-1; perhaps TRBD1 as D (5 bases). This CDR3 has 14 residues. Per germline, CDR1 SGHAT and CDR2 FQNNGV. The CDR3 DNA follows: TGTGGCAGCAGCCCGGGGACCATGAACACTGAAGCTTTCTTT. Translated: CGSSPGTMNTEAFF.

In its sample, this clonotype was seen many times. The genes are TRBV9 and TRBJ2-7, with 7 positions matching TRBD1. The CDR3 loop spans 13 amino acids. Trimming removed 3 bases from V and 1 base from J; junction bases left unmatched: 1. Germline values: CDR1 SGDLS, CDR2 YYNGEE. Here the CDR3 reads CASSGTGSYEQYF. The CDR3 coding sequence is TGTGCCAGCAGCGGGACAGGTTCCTACGAGCAGTACTTC.

On this clonotype: A much larger clonotype is one base distant, so this may be a read error. The chain carries TRBV5-1 and TRBJ2-5; either TRBD1 or TRBD2 may supply D (5 bases each). In germline, CDR1 is SGHRS, CDR2 YFSETQ. V was pared by 1 base and J by 4 bases, with 14 bases between. This CDR3 has 15 amino acids. The DNA of the CDR3 is TGCGCCAGCAGCTTGTACGGGGCGCGAGGAGAGACCCAGTACTTC. This codes for CASSLYGARGETQYF.

A note on this clonotype: This clone may be a read error of a much larger clone one base away. This sequence joins TRBV4-2 and TRBJ1-2, with 7 nucleotides matching TRBD1. Germline lookup yields CDR1 LGHNA and CDR2 YNFKEQ. CDR3 length equals 16 residues. CDR3 amino acids: CASSQDEGGVNYGYNF. The CDR3 DNA reads as TGTGCCAGCAGCCAAGATGAAGGGGGCGTCAACTATGGCTACAACTTC.

This clonotype was seen many times. V usage is TRBV20-1 and J usage is TRBJ2-1; TRBD2 aligns across 7 bases. Germline V gene lookup returns CDR1 DFQATT and CDR2 SNEGSKA (reference sequence). Trimming at V came to 4 bases and at J to 3 bases, leaving 9 bases not matched to a gene. The CDR3 is made up of 15 amino acids. As DNA, the CDR3 is TGCAGTGCTAAAGGGAGCGGGGCTGTCTACAATGAGCAGTTCTTC. Amino acids: CSAKGSGAVYNEQFF.

In its sample, this clonotype ranks as large. V gene TRBV7-8 combines with J gene TRBJ2-2; a possible D gene is TRBD1 (5 bases). Germline CDR1 reads SGHVS; CDR2 reads FQNEAQ. The CDR3 has 14 residues. V was cut by 6 bases and J by 5 bases, with 13 bases left in between. The CDR3 DNA reads TGTGCCAGCAGTGTTCTTAGGGGTACCGGGGAGCTGTTTTTT. Its translation: CASSVLRGTGELFF.

In this sample, this clonotype turned up a few times. This sequence joins TRBV7-9 and TRBJ1-4; D not certain. The CDR3 length is 14 residues. Trimming stripped 5 bases from V and 5 bases from J, with 12 bases between. Germline V CDR1 and CDR2: SEHNR, FQNEAQ (reference sequence). CDR3 in DNA: TGTGCCAGCAGCCCAAGTCAGAACAATGAAAAACTGTTTTTT. As protein: CASSPSQNNEKLFF.

This clonotype was detected ten times or more. The V gene is TRBV7-9, the J gene TRBJ2-7; a possible D gene is TRBD2 (5 bases). The CDR3 extends over 12 amino acids. Germline assignment: CDR1 SEHNR and CDR2 FQNEAQ (reference sequence). V was shortened by 0 bases and J by 5 bases, with 5 bases between the two germline ends. Here the CDR3 reads CASSLARDEQYF. DNA for the CDR3: TGTGCCAGCAGCTTAGCGAGGGACGAGCAGTACTTC.